These 3 T cell receptor beta chains came from one sample sequenced in a study of cytomegalovirus exposure and HLA in healthy donors. It was with 60 Vbeta and 13 Jbeta primers that the PCR ran. Sequencing was performed with immunoSEQ multiplex PCR; in TCRdb, only in-frame clones are kept and a portion is missing. The sample records about 120,000 clones, about 75% being singletons. Sequencing input: PBMCs. These receptors all come from a woman between 40 and 50 years old in good health and CMV-seropositive.

This chain connects TRBV5-1 to TRBJ1-3; no firm D call. Trimming removed 3 bases from V and 2 bases from J, with 18 bases in between. Germline loops: CDR1 SGHRS, CDR2 YFSETQ. The CDR3 is 17 residues long. For the CDR3, the DNA is TGCGCCAGCAGCTGGGCGACACCGCTTCGAACTGGAAACACCATATATTTT. Its translation is CASSWATPLRTGNTIYF.

V and J are TRBV27 and TRBJ1-2; TRBD1 agrees at 9 bases. The CDR3 consists of 13 residues. Germline assignment: CDR1 MNHEY and CDR2 SMNVEV (reference sequence). V lost 6 bases and J lost 9; bases outside the gene matches: 8. The CDR3 is CASSPRTGERYTF. In nucleotides, the CDR3 is TGTGCCAGCAGCCCCCGGACAGGGGAGCGCTACACCTTC.

The chain recombines TRBV29-1 with TRBJ2-7, with unresolved D. Trimming left V 2 bases short and J 0 bases short, with 2 bases between. This CDR3 is 11 amino acids long. The germline CDR1 and CDR2 sequences are SQVTM and ANQGSEA. CDR3 in amino acids: CSVERSYEQYF. Written as DNA, the CDR3 is TGCAGCGTTGAACGCTCCTACGAGCAGTACTTC.